Presented here are 6 T cell receptor beta chains from one specimen sequenced in a study of T cell repertoires in cytomegalovirus infection. Which antigens these TCRs recognize remains unknown. Via MiXCR, TCRdb re-called the reads, giving one row per CDR3 protein. This sample has about half a million distinct CDR3 sequences, with 30% to 35% found just once. The sample consisted of cultured PBMCs, taken from culture after CMV antigen stimulation. All receptors come from a human donor in good health (CMV status not recorded). Some clones in this sample may be carry-over from other donors' samples.

This clonotype has a count of ten or more. The J gene is TRBJ1-2, the V gene TRBV12-3 or TRBV12-4, with D tentatively TRBD1 (6 bases). V lost 4 bases, J lost 0 bases, and 9 bases lay in between. The CDR3 is 14 amino acids. CDR3 loop: CASSSGQANYGYTF. For the CDR3, the DNA is TGTGCCAGCAGTTCGGGACAAGCTAACTATGGCTACACCTTC.

V gene TRBV19 combines with J gene TRBJ2-7; 8 nucleotides agree with TRBD1. CDR1 is LNHDA and CDR2 is SQIVND in the germline V gene (reference sequence). This CDR3 is 17 amino acids long. The junction had 9 bases not matched to a gene; V was cut back by 0 bases and J by 2 bases. The chain's CDR3 is CASSIDSSDRAPYEQYF. CDR3 in DNA: TGTGCCAGTAGTATAGACTCGTCGGACAGGGCGCCCTACGAGCAGTACTTC. Complete variable domain (other parts from reference TRBV19 and TRBJ2-7): DGGITQSPKYLFRKEGQNVTLSCEQNLNHDAMYWYRQDPGQGLRLIYYSQIVNDFQKGDIAEGYSVSREKKESFPLTVTSAQKNPTAFYLCASSIDSSDRAPYEQYFGPGTRLTVT.

The chain employs TRBV10-3 and TRBJ2-4; TRBD2 might be the D (7 bases). CDR3 length equals 17 residues. Germline CDR1 reads ENHRY; CDR2 reads SYGVKD. Trimming pared 0 bases from V and 0 bases from J, leaving 12 bases between. This CDR3 is CAISESRGGAAKNIQYF. The CDR3 region has the DNA TGTGCCATCAGTGAGTCTCGAGGGGGGGCAGCCAAAAACATTCAGTACTTC.

The chain joins TRBV12-3 or TRBV12-4 to TRBJ2-7, with 7 bases aligning to TRBD1. J gave up 4 bases and V 6 bases, and 6 bases lay outside the gene matches. The CDR3 extends over 13 amino acids. The CDR3 region is CASSKTGVYEQYV. The CDR3 bases are TGTGCCAGCAGCAAAACAGGGGTGTACGAGCAGTACGTC.

The table lists this clonotype with a few counts. The gene calls are TRBV7-2 and TRBJ1-3, with D hard to call. There are 16 residues in the CDR3. The V end was cut by 6 bases, the J end by 0 bases, with 15 bases between. CDR1 is SGHTA and CDR2 is FQGNSA in the germline V gene. The CDR3 DNA follows: TGTGCCAGCAGTCGGGCGAGCCGTCTCTCTGGAAACACCATATATTTT. Its protein is CASSRASRLSGNTIYF.

The CDR3 coding sequence is TGTGCCAGCCTCTCCTATGGGTCGAACACTGAAGCTTTCTTT. This sequence encodes CASLSYGSNTEAFF. The chain couples TRBV3-1 to TRBJ1-1; unclear D gene. The germline gives CDR1 LGHDT, CDR2 YNNKEL (reference sequence). The CDR3 has 14 amino acids. V was pared by 8 bases and J by 1 base, with 14 bases between.